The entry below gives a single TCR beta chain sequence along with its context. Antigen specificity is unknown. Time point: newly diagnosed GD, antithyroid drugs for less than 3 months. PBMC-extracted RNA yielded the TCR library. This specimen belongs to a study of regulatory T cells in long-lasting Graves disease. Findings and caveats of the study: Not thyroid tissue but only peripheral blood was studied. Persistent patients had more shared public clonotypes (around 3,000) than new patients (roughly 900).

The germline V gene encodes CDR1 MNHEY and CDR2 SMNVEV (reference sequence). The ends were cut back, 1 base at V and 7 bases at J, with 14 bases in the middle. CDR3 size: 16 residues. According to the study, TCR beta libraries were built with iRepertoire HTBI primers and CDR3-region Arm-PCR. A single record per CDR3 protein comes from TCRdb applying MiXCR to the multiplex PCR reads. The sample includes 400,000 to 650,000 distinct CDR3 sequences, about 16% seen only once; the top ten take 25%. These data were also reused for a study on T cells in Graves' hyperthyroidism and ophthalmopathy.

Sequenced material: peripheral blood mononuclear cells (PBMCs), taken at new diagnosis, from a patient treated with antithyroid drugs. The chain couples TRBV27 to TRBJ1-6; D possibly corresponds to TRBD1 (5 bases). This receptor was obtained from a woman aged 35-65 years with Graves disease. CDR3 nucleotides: TGTGCCAGCAGTTTATGGGGGGAAGTTCGCAATTCACCCCTCCACTTT. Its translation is CASSLWGEVRNSPLHF.